This TCR beta chain is drawn from a study of T cell repertoires in cytomegalovirus infection. Study at large: Signatures in public TCR beta sequences pointed to both CMV infection and matching HLA type.

Many counts were recorded for this clonotype. Its target is unknown. Study-wide findings and caveats: It was HLA-C-restricted CMV-specific TCR beta clonotypes that dominated the response ex vivo. Totalled public TCR beta family frequency picked out people who carried CMV plus the relevant HLA.

TCRdb re-analysed the reads in MiXCR, keeping a single row per CDR3 protein. The repertoire holds around 740,000 distinct CDR3 sequences, with approximately 34% as singletons. The sequence derives from a human donor in good health (CMV status not recorded). Some clones in this sample may be carry-over from other donors' samples. Sequences were obtained from PBMCs.

CDR3 protein: CATETGGSSSNQPQHF. The CDR3 DNA reads TGTGCCACCGAGACTGGAGGGTCTTCCAGCAATCAGCCCCAGCATTTT. The chain combines TRBV7-9 with TRBJ1-5, with D unresolved. Germline V CDR1 and CDR2: SEHNR, FQNEAQ (reference sequence). The V end lost 10 bases, the J end lost 1 base, and 20 bases lay between the germline ends. This CDR3 is 16 amino acids long.